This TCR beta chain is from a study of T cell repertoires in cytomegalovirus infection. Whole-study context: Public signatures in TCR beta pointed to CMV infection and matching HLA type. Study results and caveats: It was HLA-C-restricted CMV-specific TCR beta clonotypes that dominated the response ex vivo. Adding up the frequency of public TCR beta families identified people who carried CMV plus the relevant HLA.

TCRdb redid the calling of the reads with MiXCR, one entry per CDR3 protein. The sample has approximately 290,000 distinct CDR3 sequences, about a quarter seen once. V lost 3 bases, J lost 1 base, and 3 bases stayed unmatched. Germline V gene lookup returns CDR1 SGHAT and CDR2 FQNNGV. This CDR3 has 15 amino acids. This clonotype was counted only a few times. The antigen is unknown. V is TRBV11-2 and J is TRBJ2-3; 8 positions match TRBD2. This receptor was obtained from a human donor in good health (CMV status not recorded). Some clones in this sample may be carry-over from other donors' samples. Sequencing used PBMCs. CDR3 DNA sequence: TGTGCCAGCAGCTTCGCGGGGGGTGGCACAGATACGCAGTATTTT. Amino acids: CASSFAGGGTDTQYF.